This T cell receptor (beta chain) is from a study of CD8 T cells in Susac syndrome. Reverse transcription of about 0.5 to 1 ug RNA was carried out with random hexamers. TCRdb reprocessed the immunoSEQ multiplex PCR reads with MiXCR, giving one entry per CDR3 protein. The sample includes 95,000 to 150,000 distinct CDR3 sequences, over 90% of them seen just once. The V and J ends lost 10 bases and 10 bases respectively, with 14 bases between them. This CDR3 is built from 11 residues. CDR1 is ENHRY, CDR2 SYGVKD, per germline. This receptor was identified in a human donor with Susac syndrome. The chain has TRBV10-3 and TRBJ2-1; a possible D gene is TRBD1 (7 bases). Sequenced sample: CD8+ T cells from PBMCs. The CDR3 DNA reads as TGTGCCAGCACAGGGGCGGGGGAGCAGTTCTTC. This encodes CASTGAGEQFF.